The T cell receptor (beta chain) described here comes from a study of T cell clonotyping in hematopoietic cell transplantation. Per the germline V gene, CDR1 is SGHNT and CDR2 is YENEEA. J was trimmed by 0 bases and V by 4 bases; bases with no gene match: 17. This CDR3 is built from 19 residues. Time point here: recipient sample about 28 days before transplant, after cytoreduction. Clones were sequenced by immunoSEQ multiplex PCR, and TCRdb holds only the in-frame ones, with some missing. The repertoire holds fewer than 20,000 clones, with 86% as singletons. The TCR comes from a man in his forties or fifties with acute myeloid leukemia. Some clones in this sample may be carry-over from other donors' samples. This material consisted of peripheral blood mononuclear cells, taken before stem cell transplant. This chain links TRBV11-3 with TRBJ2-7; 8 bases align to TRBD2. DNA of the CDR3: TGTGCCAGCAGCTCGATCATGCCAATCGGGCGGGGGGTCTCCTACGAGCAGTACTTC. Translating it yields CASSSIMPIGRGVSYEQYF. Variable domain in full (rest from reference TRBV11-3 and TRBJ2-7): EAGVVQSPRYKIIEKKQPVAFWCNPISGHNTLYWYLQNLGQGPELLIRYENEEAVDDSQLPKDRFSAERLKGVDSTLKIQPAELGDSAVYLCASSSIMPIGRGVSYEQYFGPGTRLTVT.